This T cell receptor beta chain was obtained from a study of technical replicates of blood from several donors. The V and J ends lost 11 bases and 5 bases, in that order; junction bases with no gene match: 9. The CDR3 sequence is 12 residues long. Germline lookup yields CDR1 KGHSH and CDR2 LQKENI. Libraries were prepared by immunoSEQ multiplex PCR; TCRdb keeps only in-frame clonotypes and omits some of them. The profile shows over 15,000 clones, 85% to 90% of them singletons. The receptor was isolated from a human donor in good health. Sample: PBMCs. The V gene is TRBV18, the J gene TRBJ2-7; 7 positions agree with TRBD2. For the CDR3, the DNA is TGTGCCTCGGGGGGATTTGGGAACGAGCAGTACTTC. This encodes CASGGFGNEQYF.